Presented here are 7 T cell receptor beta chains from one specimen sequenced in a study of T cell repertoires in ileal Crohn's disease. The protocol was immunoSEQ multiplex PCR, while the TCRdb copy is restricted to in-frame clones and leaves out a portion. The sample has around 5,500 clones, 70% to 80% seen once. The time point here: inflamed ileum from the surgical specimen. Material for sequencing was ileal tissue. The source of these receptors is an adult with Crohn's disease.

For the CDR3, the DNA is TGTGCCAGCAGTTTCGAGCTAGGGATGGGAACAGATACGCAGTATTTT. This gives the protein CASSFELGMGTDTQYF. The rearrangement links TRBV28 to TRBJ2-3, with D uncertain. The V end lost 3 bases, the J end lost 3 bases, and 16 bases lay between the germline ends. The CDR3 length is 16 residues. Per the germline V gene, CDR1 is MDHEN and CDR2 is SYDVKM.

J is TRBJ1-3 and V is TRBV2, with 7 bases aligning to TRBD1. V shed 0 bases and J 5 bases; nucleotides not matched to a gene: 4. Germline V gene data show CDR1 as SNHLY and CDR2 as FYNNEI. The CDR3 sequence is 15 residues long. The CDR3 DNA reads as TGTGCCAGCAGTGAAGCTGACAGGGTGCGAAACACCATATATTTT. It yields the protein CASSEADRVRNTIYF.

This clone was picked up one time. This chain joins TRBV5-1 and TRBJ1-1; 7 bases match TRBD1. Germline-derived CDR1 and CDR2 are SGHRS and YFSETQ. The J segment lost 5 bases and the V segment lost 4 bases, leaving 5 bases of the junction unmatched. This CDR3 is built from 13 residues. The DNA for the CDR3 is TGCGCCAGCAGCGTAGGGGGCATGACTGAAGCTTTCTTT. It is translated as CASSVGGMTEAFF.

This clone was seen a handful of times. This chain joins TRBV5-4 and TRBJ2-7, with TRBD1 matching over 7 bases. Germline CDR1 SGHNT, CDR2 YYREEE (reference sequence). With V trimmed by 4 bases and J by 5 bases, 6 bases remained unmatched. The CDR3 has 13 residues. The DNA of the CDR3 is TGTGCCAGCAGCGGCACAGGGGTACACGAGCAGTACTTC. This translates into CASSGTGVHEQYF.

The chain joins TRBV30 to TRBJ1-5; D is unclear. The CDR3 contains 16 residues. V shed 0 bases and J shed 0 bases, with 12 bases lying between them. The germline gives CDR1 GTSNPN, CDR2 SVGIG (reference sequence). CDR3: CAWSVRQAGSNQPQHF. In nucleotides, the CDR3 is TGTGCCTGGAGTGTAAGGCAGGCGGGTAGCAATCAGCCCCAGCATTTT.

V is TRBV7-6 and J is TRBJ1-1, with TRBD1 matching over 8 bases. The CDR3 is 13 residues long. The J segment lost 4 bases and the V segment lost 5 bases, leaving 3 bases of the junction unmatched. Looked up from germline, CDR1 is SGHVS and CDR2 is FNYEAQ. The DNA of the CDR3 is TGTGCCAGCAGCGCCGGGACAGGCACTGAAGCTTTCTTT. Its translation is CASSAGTGTEAFF.

The chain recombines TRBV4-3 with TRBJ2-7, with TRBD1 identical over 7 bases. Germline V lookup: CDR1 LGHNA, CDR2 YSLEER. V shed 2 bases, J shed 2 bases, and the junction held 3 bases outside the gene matches. The CDR3 loop spans 14 amino acids. The CDR3 is CASSQRQGAYEQYF. CDR3 nucleotides: TGCGCCAGCAGCCAAAGGCAGGGGGCCTACGAGCAGTACTTC.